Below, 27 T cell receptor beta chains from the same sample are listed, as sequenced in a study of T cell responses to AZD1222 COVID-19 vaccine. Method: immunoSEQ multiplex PCR; TCRdb's copy keeps in-frame clones and lacks some. This sample carries approximately 99,000 clones, over 85% of them seen once, and the ten largest clones take approximately 3.1%. The specimen was peripheral blood, collected on day 0 of MenACWY control vaccination. Receptor source: an adult in good health.

V usage is TRBV9 and J usage is TRBJ2-1; 7 bases map to TRBD2. The junction had 16 bases not matched to a gene; V was cut back by 0 bases and J by 4 bases. Germline V gene sequence: CDR1 SGDLS, CDR2 YYNGEE. CDR3 length equals 19 residues. The CDR3 DNA reads TGTGCCAGCAGCGTAGACACTTTGAGATCTAGCGGAGATTACAATGAGCAGTTCTTC. Its translation: CASSVDTLRSSGDYNEQFF.

This clone appeared a few times. This chain connects TRBV7-9 to TRBJ1-2, with a possible D match to TRBD1 (5 bases). CDR1 and CDR2 (germline): SEHNR, FQNEAQ (reference sequence). The CDR3 runs 14 residues. V shed 0 bases and J shed 9 bases, with 14 bases lying between them. The CDR3 DNA reads TGTGCCAGCAGCTTAGCGGTGGGCAGGGAGAGCTACACCTTC. Encoded protein: CASSLAVGRESYTF. Looking up the rest from reference TRBV7-9 and TRBJ1-2 gives the full variable domain: DTGVSQNPRHKITKRGQNVTFRCDPISEHNRLYWYRQTLGQGPEFLTYFQNEAQLEKSRLLSDRFSAERPKGSFSTLEIQRTEQGDSAMYLCASSLAVGRESYTFGSGTRLTVV.

The V gene is TRBV2, the J gene TRBJ2-2; 8 positions match TRBD1. The germline V gene encodes CDR1 SNHLY and CDR2 FYNNEI. The CDR3 runs 17 residues. V trimming: 0 bases; J trimming: 2 bases; junction bases outside the gene matches: 5. The CDR3 is CASSEAPTGVNTGELFF. CDR3 DNA: TGTGCCAGCAGTGAAGCGCCGACAGGGGTAAACACCGGGGAGCTGTTTTTT.

The table lists this clone with a count of one. The V gene is TRBV9, the J gene TRBJ2-1; 7 bases are shared with TRBD1. From germline, CDR1 is SGDLS and CDR2 YYNGEE. Losses at the gene ends were 4 bases for V and 7 bases for J; bases not matched to a gene: 5. The CDR3 totals 13 residues. This chain's CDR3 is CASSRDSQNEQFF. For the CDR3, the DNA is TGTGCCAGCAGCAGGGACAGTCAAAATGAGCAGTTCTTC.

This clone has only one observation. The chain combines TRBV18 with TRBJ1-2, with a weak D call TRBD1 (5 bases). Trimming cost V 2 bases and J 3 bases, with 7 bases left between them. Germline V gene lookup returns CDR1 KGHSH and CDR2 LQKENI. The CDR3 has 13 amino acids. CDR3 DNA sequence: TGTGCCAGCTCACCAGACAGATACTATGGCTACACCTTC. The encoded protein is CASSPDRYYGYTF.

V is TRBV2 and J is TRBJ2-7, with unresolved D. Germline assignment: CDR1 SNHLY and CDR2 FYNNEI. Trimming stripped 5 bases from V and 3 bases from J, with 17 bases between. This CDR3 comprises 15 residues. CDR3 region: CASSPRPTGGYEQYF. The CDR3 DNA is TGTGCCAGCAGTCCCCGACCAACTGGCGGCTACGAGCAGTACTTC.

The gene calls are TRBV3-1 (or the pseudogene TRBV3-2) and TRBJ1-2; D remains ambiguous. Germline V gene lookup returns CDR1 LGHDT and CDR2 YNNKEL (reference sequence). Trimming took off 0 bases at V and 4 bases at J, with 12 bases between the two ends. The CDR3 spans 15 residues. The chain's CDR3 is CASSQDSVAGYGYTF. DNA for the CDR3: TGTGCCAGCAGCCAAGACAGCGTGGCGGGCTATGGCTACACCTTC.

The chain couples TRBV11-1 to TRBJ2-3; D unresolved. Trimming removed 0 bases at V and 6 bases at J, with 4 bases between. CDR3 length: 12 residues. Germline V CDR1 and CDR2: SGHAT, FQDESV (reference sequence). CDR3 bases: TGTGCCAGCAGCTTAGCGCTGGATACGCAGTATTTT. Its protein product is CASSLALDTQYF.

The V gene is TRBV10-3, the J gene TRBJ2-7, with 9 positions matching TRBD2. Per the germline V gene, CDR1 is ENHRY and CDR2 is SYGVKD. V dropped 0 bases and J dropped 7; count of bases not matched to a gene: 13. This CDR3 is 17 amino acids long. The DNA of the CDR3 is TGTGCCATCAGTGAGTCGACTCCATTGGCTAGCGGGGAAGAGCAGTACTTC. As protein: CAISESTPLASGEEQYF.

CDR3 nucleotides: TGTGCCAGCACCTTGGAGAGGTGGAATTCACCCCTCCACTTT. This translates into CASTLERWNSPLHF. The gene calls are TRBV6-5 and TRBJ1-6; D call uncertain. The germline CDR1 and CDR2 sequences are MNHEY and SVGAGI. The CDR3 contains 14 residues. Trimming pared 7 bases from V and 7 bases from J, leaving 14 bases between.

This rearrangement joins TRBV4-2 to TRBJ1-4, with 8 nucleotides matching TRBD1. This CDR3 spans 15 amino acids. Germline trimming cut 1 base from V and 8 bases from J; bases unmatched to any gene: 6. Germline V CDR1 and CDR2: LGHNA, YNFKEQ. The CDR3 sequence: CASSQAWTGREKLFF. The CDR3 coding sequence is TGTGCCAGCAGCCAAGCTTGGACAGGGAGAGAAAAACTGTTTTTT.

The V call is TRBV6-6, the J call TRBJ2-7; 8 bases map to TRBD1. The V segment lost 7 bases and the J segment 5 bases; nucleotides outside the gene matches: 13. The germline V gene encodes CDR1 MNHNY and CDR2 SVGAGI (reference sequence). The CDR3 runs 15 residues. The CDR3 sequence: CASNTPGQGADEQYF. CDR3 coding DNA: TGTGCCAGCAACACCCCGGGGCAGGGGGCAGACGAGCAGTACTTC.

The chain's CDR3 is CASSLSRTYEQYF. In nucleotides, the CDR3 is TGTGCCAGCAGCTTAAGCAGGACCTACGAGCAGTACTTC. The chain has TRBV7-8 and TRBJ2-7; D not certain. The CDR3 has 13 amino acids. The germline gives CDR1 SGHVS, CDR2 FQNEAQ. The V end lost 2 bases, the J end lost 2 bases, and 7 bases lay between the germline ends.

The chain recombines TRBV5-4 with TRBJ1-2; D remains ambiguous. V was shortened by 0 bases and J by 7 bases, with 13 bases between the two germline ends. This CDR3 region has 14 residues. The germline CDR1 and CDR2 sequences are SGHNT and YYREEE (reference sequence). The CDR3 DNA follows: TGTGCCAGCAGCTTGGCCGGAGGAGCCACTGGCTACACCTTC. This sequence encodes CASSLAGGATGYTF.

The J gene is TRBJ1-2, the V gene TRBV5-8; D is uncertain. V lost 0 bases and J 3 bases, leaving 6 bases between the germline ends. The CDR3 runs 13 residues. Per germline, CDR1 SGHTS and CDR2 YDEGEE. CDR3 nucleotide sequence: TGTGCCAGCAGCTTGGCATGGGACTATGGCTACACCTTC. Translating gives CASSLAWDYGYTF.

The V and J genes are TRBV11-2 and TRBJ1-2; 12 positions agree with TRBD1. The CDR3 contains 15 residues. The V segment lost 1 base and the J segment 7 bases; nucleotides outside the gene matches: 4. Germline values: CDR1 SGHAT, CDR2 FQNNGV. This CDR3 is CASSLVGQGAGGYTF. CDR3 nucleotides: TGTGCCAGCAGCTTAGTGGGACAGGGGGCCGGTGGCTACACCTTC. The variable domain in full, with the rest retrieved from reference TRBV11-2 and TRBJ1-2, is EAGVAQSPRYKIIEKRQSVAFWCNPISGHATLYWYQQILGQGPKLLIQFQNNGVVDDSQLPKDRFSAERLKGVDSTLKIQPAKLEDSAVYLCASSLVGQGAGGYTFGSGTRLTVV.

The gene calls are TRBV5-6 and TRBJ2-2; 8 bases match TRBD1. The CDR3 length is 15 residues. Trimming removed 5 bases from V and 3 bases from J; junction bases left unmatched: 6. From germline, CDR1 is SGHDT and CDR2 YYEEEE. CDR3 sequence reads: CASRIGQGYTGELFF. Written as DNA, the CDR3 is TGTGCCAGCAGGATAGGACAGGGATACACCGGGGAGCTGTTTTTT.

A few counts support this clone. The J gene is TRBJ1-6, the V gene TRBV9; 7 positions agree with TRBD1. Germline CDR1 is SGDLS and CDR2 is YYNGEE. V was clipped by 0 bases and J by 9 bases; unmatched bases: 6. The CDR3 extends over 15 amino acids. DNA of the CDR3: TGTGCCAGCAGCGTAGCTGGGCAGGGGGGTTCACCCCTCCACTTT. This gives the protein CASSVAGQGGSPLHF.

The chain couples TRBV5-1 to TRBJ1-6, with TRBD1 identical over 9 bases. CDR1 and CDR2 from the germline V gene are SGHRS and YFSETQ. V shed 1 base, J shed 7 bases, and the junction held 21 bases outside the gene matches. The CDR3 has 21 amino acids. CDR3 region: CASSLWMDPRTGENGNSPLHF. The CDR3, as DNA: TGCGCCAGCAGCTTGTGGATGGACCCCCGGACAGGGGAAAACGGGAATTCACCCCTCCACTTT.

V and J are TRBV24-1 and TRBJ2-3; 7 bases are a match to TRBD1. Germline CDR1 KGHDR, CDR2 SFDVKD. Losses at the gene ends were 2 bases for V and 1 base for J; bases not matched to a gene: 2. The length of the CDR3 is 15 residues. The CDR3, as DNA: TGTGCCACCAGTGATTCCGGGACAGGCACAGATACGCAGTATTTT. Translated, it gives CATSDSGTGTDTQYF.

The chain carries TRBV11-2 and TRBJ2-2; tentative D call: TRBD1 (7 bases). Germline V gives CDR1 SGHAT, CDR2 FQNNGV. The CDR3 loop spans 15 amino acids. V gave up 3 bases and J gave up 9 bases, with 17 bases separating them. CDR3 in DNA: TGTGCCAGCAGCTTCCAGGGGGAGGCTGGGAGGGAGCTGTTTTTT. It codes for CASSFQGEAGRELFF.

The V call is TRBV5-5, the J call TRBJ1-6; no definite D call. Trimming removed 0 bases from V and 10 bases from J, with 8 bases in between. The CDR3 extends over 13 amino acids. Per the germline V gene, CDR1 is SGHKS and CDR2 is YYEKEE (reference sequence). The CDR3 DNA reads TGTGCCAGCAGCTTGGGGGCAGACTCACCCCTCCACTTT. Residues: CASSLGADSPLHF.

The chain joins TRBV9 to TRBJ2-7, with 9 bases lining up with TRBD2. CDR1 is SGDLS and CDR2 is YYNGEE in the germline V gene. Unmatched junction bases numbered 3, after V lost 0 bases and J lost 2 bases. CDR3 length: 15 amino acids. Here the CDR3 reads CASSVESSGAYEQYF. CDR3 DNA: TGTGCCAGCAGCGTAGAGTCTAGCGGGGCCTACGAGCAGTACTTC. Supplemented by reference TRBV9 and TRBJ2-7, the full variable domain reads DSGVTQTPKHLITATGQRVTLRCSPRSGDLSVYWYQQSLDQGLQFLIQYYNGEERAKGNILERFSAQQFPDLHSELNLSSLELGDSALYFCASSVESSGAYEQYFGPGTRLTVT.

V is TRBV12-3 or TRBV12-4 and J is TRBJ1-2; no reliable D call. This CDR3 is built from 13 residues. Trimming stripped 6 bases from V and 5 bases from J, with 13 bases between. The DNA for the CDR3 is TGTGCCAGCAGCCGCTTGGGCCGTTATGGCTACACCTTC. It translates to CASSRLGRYGYTF.

CDR3 in amino acids: CAFSGQSSYEQYF. The CDR3 DNA sequence: TGTGCCTTTTCGGGACAGAGTTCCTACGAGCAGTACTTC. The gene calls are TRBV30 and TRBJ2-7, with 7 bases aligning to TRBD1. CDR1 and CDR2 (germline): GTSNPN, SVGIG (reference sequence). Trimming at V came to 7 bases and at J to 1 base, leaving 7 bases not matched to a gene. The CDR3 runs 13 residues.

This chain uses TRBV10-1 with TRBJ2-7; 10 positions match TRBD1. CDR1 is WNHNN, CDR2 SYGVQD, per germline (reference sequence). The CDR3 extends over 16 amino acids. CDR3 amino acids: CPRSGPGTGDSYEQYF. The CDR3 bases are TGCCCCCGCAGTGGACCCGGGACAGGGGACTCCTACGAGCAGTACTTC.

The DNA of the CDR3 is TGTGCCAGCAGTCTAGATACTAACTATGGCTACACCTTC. It codes for CASSLDTNYGYTF. The rearrangement links TRBV6-5 to TRBJ1-2, with D unclear. The germline V gene has CDR1 MNHEY and CDR2 SVGAGI. The CDR3 is 13 amino acids. Trimming took 5 bases from V and 0 from J, leaving 7 bases between them.